The 16 T cell receptor beta chains below all came from one sample that was sequenced in a study of shared clonotypes between healthy human individuals. The method was immunoSEQ multiplex PCR; TCRdb's version includes in-frame clones alone and lacks a portion of them. The repertoire consists of 2 million to 2.5 million clones, with approximately 96% occurring once and the leading ten covering 0.1% to 0.15%. The specimen was naive CD4+ T cells sorted from blood. The subset was: CD45RA+ positively selected. The receptors come from a man aged 18 to 29 in good health.

The V and J genes are TRBV30 and TRBJ2-2; 8 nucleotides line up with TRBD1. This CDR3 is 14 amino acids long. V shed 3 bases and J 5 bases; nucleotides not matched to a gene: 5. Germline values: CDR1 GTSNPN, CDR2 SVGIG (reference sequence). CDR3 DNA: TGTGCCTGGAGCCGACAGGGGCCTACCGGGGAGCTGTTTTTT. Its protein is CAWSRQGPTGELFF.

Concerning this clone itself: This specimen includes other DNA sequences encoding the same CDR3. The chain links TRBV6-5 to TRBJ1-6; D is uncertain. Looked up from germline, CDR1 is MNHEY and CDR2 is SVGAGI. The V end was cut by 0 bases, the J end by 6 bases, with 6 bases between. The CDR3 is 14 amino acids. CDR3: CASSYSTANSPLHF. The CDR3 coding sequence is TGTGCCAGCAGTTACTCAACAGCTAATTCACCCCTCCACTTT.

In its sample, this clone was seen a few times. V usage is TRBV30 and J usage is TRBJ1-2; D may be TRBD1 (6 bases). This CDR3 has 14 amino acids. Germline assignment: CDR1 GTSNPN and CDR2 SVGIG (reference sequence). With 0 bases removed from V and 7 bases from J, the gap between germline ends came to 15 bases. The CDR3 sequence: CAWSVQGSGGGYTF. For the CDR3, the DNA is TGTGCCTGGAGTGTACAGGGCAGCGGGGGTGGCTACACCTTC.

V is TRBV19 and J is TRBJ1-4, with 7 bases that match TRBD1. The CDR3 has 14 amino acids. The V gene end was trimmed by 4 bases and the J gene end by 7 bases; junction bases not matched to a gene: 6. Germline V gene sequence: CDR1 LNHDA, CDR2 SQIVND (reference sequence). The CDR3 sequence: CASSTQGLGEKLFF. In nucleotides, the CDR3 is TGTGCCAGTAGTACACAGGGGCTCGGTGAAAAACTGTTTTTT.

The chain links TRBV7-2 to TRBJ1-1; the D is unclear. The CDR3 runs 14 residues. V dropped 5 bases and J dropped 0 bases, with 10 bases sitting between them. Germline CDR1 SGHTA, CDR2 FQGNSA. For the CDR3, the DNA is TGTGCCAGCAGCCCCCCTTTTATGAACACTGAAGCTTTCTTT. Translating gives CASSPPFMNTEAFF.

The chain recombines TRBV30 with TRBJ2-3; D remains unclear. Trimming removed 0 bases at V and 1 base at J, with 11 bases between. Per the germline V gene, CDR1 is GTSNPN and CDR2 is SVGIG (reference sequence). The length of the CDR3 is 15 residues. The CDR3 coding sequence is TGTGCCTGGAGTGTTGTCTACTCGGGCACAGATACGCAGTATTTT. Translated, it gives CAWSVVYSGTDTQYF.

The chain has TRBV10-2 and TRBJ2-6; D remains ambiguous. The CDR3 loop spans 14 amino acids. Looked up from germline, CDR1 is WSHSY and CDR2 is SAAADI. V was trimmed by 3 bases and J by 0 bases, leaving 3 bases between them. Here the CDR3 reads CASSEGSGANVLTF. The DNA of the CDR3 is TGCGCCAGCAGTGAAGGCTCTGGGGCCAACGTCCTGACTTTC.

This sequence joins TRBV18 and TRBJ1-1, with D tentatively TRBD1 (5 bases). This CDR3 is built from 15 residues. Trimming took off 3 bases at V and 1 base at J, with 12 bases between the two ends. The germline V gene has CDR1 KGHSH and CDR2 LQKENI. The CDR3 DNA sequence: TGTGCCAGCTCACCCCTACAGGTGGGGAACACTGAAGCTTTCTTT. Encoded protein: CASSPLQVGNTEAFF.

This CDR3 is CASSFRASGTGNEQFF. The CDR3 coding sequence is TGTGCCAGCAGCTTTCGCGCTAGCGGGACGGGTAATGAGCAGTTCTTC. The V and J genes are TRBV5-6 and TRBJ2-1; 9 bases align to TRBD2. Losses at the gene ends were 2 bases for V and 7 bases for J; bases not matched to a gene: 10. Germline lookup yields CDR1 SGHDT and CDR2 YYEEEE. The CDR3 runs 16 residues.

V usage is TRBV5-4 and J usage is TRBJ1-1, with unresolved D. The ends were cut back, 0 bases at V and 5 bases at J, with 11 bases in the middle. Germline CDR1 reads SGHNT; CDR2 reads YYREEE (reference sequence). The CDR3 contains 14 residues. The CDR3 loop reads CASSLDGVPTEAFF. The CDR3 bases are TGTGCCAGCAGCTTGGACGGGGTGCCGACTGAAGCTTTCTTT. Combining the CDR3 with reference TRBV5-4 and TRBJ1-1 gives the whole variable domain ETGVTQSPTHLIKTRGQQVTLRCSSQSGHNTVSWYQQALGQGPQFIFQYYREEENGRGNFPPRFSGLQFPNYSSELNVNALELDDSALYLCASSLDGVPTEAFFGQGTRLTVV.

The J gene is TRBJ2-5, the V gene TRBV18; 7 bases are shared with TRBD1. The V and J ends lost 2 bases and 5 bases, in that order; junction bases with no gene match: 8. CDR1 is KGHSH and CDR2 is LQKENI in the germline V gene. The CDR3 consists of 15 residues. CDR3 coding DNA: TGTGCCAGCTCACCATTGCCAGGGGGTATTGAGACCCAGTACTTC. This sequence encodes CASSPLPGGIETQYF.

J is TRBJ2-1 and V is TRBV6-5; 13 positions agree with TRBD2. This CDR3 contains 15 residues. The trim removed 6 bases at V and 7 bases at J, leaving 6 bases unmatched. CDR1 is MNHEY, CDR2 SVGAGI, per germline. CDR3 region: CASSAGTSGINEQFF. The CDR3 nucleotides read TGTGCCAGCAGCGCCGGGACTAGCGGGATTAATGAGCAGTTCTTC.

V usage is TRBV2 and J usage is TRBJ1-1; 10 bases match TRBD1. The germline V gene encodes CDR1 SNHLY and CDR2 FYNNEI. The trim removed 6 bases at V and 3 bases at J, leaving 7 bases unmatched. This CDR3 region has 15 residues. This chain's CDR3 is CASRPDRGLYTEAFF. The CDR3 DNA reads TGTGCCAGCAGACCCGACAGGGGGCTGTACACTGAAGCTTTCTTT. The full variable domain, completed using reference TRBV2 and TRBJ1-1, is EPEVTQTPSHQVTQMGQEVILRCVPISNHLYFYWYRQILGQKVEFLVSFYNNEISEKSEIFDDQFSVERPDGSNFTLKIRSTKLEDSAMYFCASRPDRGLYTEAFFGQGTRLTVV.

This clone was counted a few times. This same CDR3 is encoded by further DNA sequences in the sample. This chain uses TRBV5-1 with TRBJ2-7; D not resolved. Germline V gene sequence: CDR1 SGHRS, CDR2 YFSETQ. The CDR3 loop spans 13 amino acids. Trimming took off 0 bases at V and 0 bases at J, with 4 bases between the two ends. The CDR3 bases are TGCGCCAGCAGCTTGGAGGGCTCCTACGAGCAGTACTTC. The encoded protein is CASSLEGSYEQYF.

V and J are TRBV5-6 and TRBJ1-1, with TRBD1 matching over 9 bases. Losses at the gene ends were 4 bases for V and 3 bases for J; bases not matched to a gene: 4. Per the germline V gene, CDR1 is SGHDT and CDR2 is YYEEEE. The CDR3 sequence is 14 residues long. The CDR3 region is CASSRDRVYTEAFF. The CDR3 bases are TGTGCCAGCAGCCGGGACAGGGTTTACACTGAAGCTTTCTTT.

This chain joins TRBV12-5 and TRBJ1-4, with D possibly being TRBD1 (5 bases). The V end lost 6 bases, the J end lost 2 bases, and 10 bases lay between the germline ends. CDR1 and CDR2 from the germline V gene are LGHNT and FRNRAP. The CDR3 length is 14 residues. CDR3 amino acids: CASGLWGTNEKLFF. The DNA for the CDR3 is TGTGCTAGTGGCCTCTGGGGGACTAATGAAAAACTGTTTTTT.